These 27 T cell receptor beta chains share one sample of origin, sequenced in a study of shared clonotypes between healthy human individuals. Profiling relied on immunoSEQ multiplex PCR, and the TCRdb table lists in-frame clones only, not all of them. The sample carries 400,000 to 600,000 clones, 95% to 96% recorded once. Sequencing input: naive CD4+ T cells sorted from blood. Indicated subset: CD45RA+ positively selected. The receptors come from a woman in her 30s in good health.

V gene TRBV15 combines with J gene TRBJ2-3, with 7 bases matching TRBD1. V trimming: 5 bases; J trimming: 5 bases; junction bases outside the gene matches: 13. Germline V gene lookup returns CDR1 LNHNV and CDR2 YYDKDF (reference sequence). The CDR3 runs to 16 residues. In nucleotides, the CDR3 is TGTGCCACCAGCGACGACAGGGTCCCGGTAATAGATACGCAGTATTTT. Translation gives CATSDDRVPVIDTQYF.

The chain recombines TRBV28 with TRBJ1-1, with TRBD1 identical over 10 bases. The CDR3 totals 15 residues. CDR1 is MDHEN, CDR2 SYDVKM, per germline. The V segment lost 5 bases and the J segment 8 bases; nucleotides outside the gene matches: 11. Written as DNA, the CDR3 is TGTGCCAGCAGTAACTCGGGACAGGGGAGACCCGAAGCTTTCTTT. Protein sequence: CASSNSGQGRPEAFF.

The genes are TRBV28 and TRBJ1-3; weak D call: TRBD1 (5 bases). CDR3 length: 17 residues. V lost 1 base to trimming and J lost 0 bases, with 13 bases between them. The germline V gene has CDR1 MDHEN and CDR2 SYDVKM. CDR3 in DNA: TGTGCCAGCAGTTTATACCCGGGGGACCTCTCTGGAAACACCATATATTTT. It encodes CASSLYPGDLSGNTIYF.

This clone was observed a single time. The chain joins TRBV7-2 to TRBJ2-3; unclear D gene. There are 12 residues in the CDR3. V was trimmed by 5 bases and J by 5 bases, leaving 8 bases between them. The germline V gene encodes CDR1 SGHTA and CDR2 FQGNSA. CDR3 DNA sequence: TGTGCCAGCAGCGCCCTCATAGATACGCAGTATTTT. This codes for CASSALIDTQYF.

This rearrangement joins TRBV11-3 to TRBJ2-7, with 8 bases fitting TRBD1. This CDR3 has 17 residues. Germline V gives CDR1 SGHNT, CDR2 YENEEA. Germline trimming cut 5 bases from V and 2 bases from J; bases unmatched to any gene: 14. This CDR3 reads CASSIRRDRRITYEQYF. As DNA, the CDR3 is TGTGCCAGCAGCATCAGGAGGGACAGGAGGATAACCTACGAGCAGTACTTC.

V gene TRBV20-1 combines with J gene TRBJ2-1; D is ambiguous. The CDR3 totals 11 residues. Deletions cut 3 bases from V and 13 bases from J, with 13 bases between. CDR1 and CDR2 from the germline V gene are DFQATT and SNEGSKA (reference sequence). CDR3 region: CSARPGPVQFF. CDR3 nucleotide sequence: TGCAGTGCTAGGCCGGGTCCAGTACAGTTCTTC.

The gene calls are TRBV28 and TRBJ2-7, with TRBD1 as a possible D gene (6 bases). The CDR3 is made up of 14 amino acids. V lost 3 bases and J lost 3, with 12 bases in between. CDR1 MDHEN and CDR2 SYDVKM come from the germline V gene. CDR3 region: CASSFQGYYYEQYF. The CDR3 nucleotides are TGTGCCAGCAGTTTTCAGGGGTATTACTACGAGCAGTACTTC.

The genes are TRBV2 and TRBJ2-1; 7 nucleotides line up with TRBD1. The CDR3 extends over 15 amino acids. In germline, CDR1 is SNHLY, CDR2 FYNNEI. Germline trimming cut 4 bases from V and 4 bases from J; bases unmatched to any gene: 7. CDR3 region: CASSVRGRMYNEQFF. CDR3 DNA sequence: TGTGCCAGCAGTGTAAGGGGGCGAATGTACAATGAGCAGTTCTTC. The entire variable domain, with the rest obtained from reference TRBV2 and TRBJ2-1, is as follows: EPEVTQTPSHQVTQMGQEVILRCVPISNHLYFYWYRQILGQKVEFLVSFYNNEISEKSEIFDDQFSVERPDGSNFTLKIRSTKLEDSAMYFCASSVRGRMYNEQFFGPGTRLTVL.

This clone came up a few times. The chain uses TRBV6-1 and TRBJ1-1; D uncertain. The CDR3 has 13 residues. Trimming took off 7 bases at V and 4 bases at J, with 13 bases between the two ends. CDR1 is MNHNS, CDR2 SASEGT, per germline. CDR3 loop: CASTTESFTEAFF. CDR3 nucleotides: TGTGCCAGCACCACCGAGTCGTTCACTGAAGCTTTCTTT.

The rearrangement links TRBV6-6 to TRBJ1-5, with 7 positions matching TRBD1. The germline CDR1 and CDR2 sequences are MNHNY and SVGAGI (reference sequence). The CDR3 totals 15 residues. Trimming at V came to 6 bases and at J to 2 bases, leaving 7 bases not matched to a gene. CDR3 in DNA: TGTGCCAGCAGACCCCAGGGGGGGGGCAATCAGCCCCAGCATTTT. Translated, it gives CASRPQGGGNQPQHF.

In regard to this clone: Other nucleotide sequences in the sample specify the same CDR3. The CDR3 sequence is CASSPRGTSGNNEQFF. CDR3 in DNA: TGTGCCAGCTCACCACGGGGGACTAGCGGGAACAATGAGCAGTTCTTC. The chain couples TRBV18 to TRBJ2-1, with TRBD2 matching 13 bases. The CDR3 is made up of 16 amino acids. Per germline, CDR1 KGHSH and CDR2 LQKENI. The V gene end was trimmed by 1 base and the J gene end by 5 bases; junction bases not matched to a gene: 2.

The J gene is TRBJ1-1, the V gene TRBV2, with D hard to call. V shed 6 bases and J shed 2 bases, with 13 bases lying between them. Per the germline V gene, CDR1 is SNHLY and CDR2 is FYNNEI. This CDR3 comprises 14 residues. The CDR3 DNA reads as TGTGCCAGCAGGCTGAGATGGGGAAACACTGAAGCTTTCTTT. Translation: CASRLRWGNTEAFF. Together with reference TRBV2 and TRBJ1-1, the CDR3 gives the full variable domain: EPEVTQTPSHQVTQMGQEVILRCVPISNHLYFYWYRQILGQKVEFLVSFYNNEISEKSEIFDDQFSVERPDGSNFTLKIRSTKLEDSAMYFCASRLRWGNTEAFFGQGTRLTVV.

This chain uses TRBV5-6 with TRBJ1-1; perhaps TRBD1 as D (6 bases). The CDR3 covers 14 residues. The germline V gene has CDR1 SGHDT and CDR2 YYEEEE. V gave up 0 bases and J gave up 5 bases, with 11 bases separating them. The CDR3 nucleotides are TGTGCCAGCAGCTTGGGGAGGGGGACAACTGAAGCTTTCTTT. The encoded protein is CASSLGRGTTEAFF.

The genes are TRBV5-4 and TRBJ2-1; 12 positions agree with TRBD2. This CDR3 is built from 16 residues. CDR1 is SGHNT and CDR2 is YYREEE in the germline V gene (reference sequence). The trim removed 2 bases at V and 7 bases at J, leaving 7 bases unmatched. CDR3 sequence: CASSFWLAGGLNEQFF. DNA for the CDR3: TGTGCCAGCAGCTTTTGGCTAGCGGGAGGGTTGAATGAGCAGTTCTTC.

The CDR3 nucleotides are TGTGCCAGTGGGAACGTGGACGTAGATACGCAGTATTTT. Protein product: CASGNVDVDTQYF. The chain joins TRBV19 to TRBJ2-3; the D is unclear. Trimming pared 8 bases from V and 5 bases from J, leaving 14 bases between. The CDR3 runs to 13 residues. Germline V CDR1 and CDR2: LNHDA, SQIVND (reference sequence).

V is TRBV28 and J is TRBJ2-7, with no clear D. Trimming removed 3 bases from V and 0 bases from J, with 9 bases in between. In germline, CDR1 is MDHEN, CDR2 SYDVKM. The CDR3 sequence is 14 residues long. The CDR3 sequence: CASSFEPSSYEQYF. DNA for the CDR3: TGTGCCAGCAGTTTCGAGCCTTCCTCCTACGAGCAGTACTTC.

V and J are TRBV5-1 and TRBJ1-1; D gene uncertain. V was clipped by 0 bases and J by 0 bases, with 9 bases between them. The CDR3 length is 15 residues. Germline V gives CDR1 SGHRS, CDR2 YFSETQ. The CDR3: CASSLASVVNTEAFF. The CDR3 nucleotides read TGCGCCAGCAGCTTGGCCAGTGTGGTGAACACTGAAGCTTTCTTT.

This clone was recorded a few times. DNA for the CDR3: TGTGCCACCGGGATCCACGAGCAGTACTTC. Amino acids: CATGIHEQYF. The chain couples TRBV10-3 to TRBJ2-7; possibly TRBD2 for D (5 bases). The CDR3 spans 10 residues. Germline V CDR1 and CDR2: ENHRY, SYGVKD. The V gene lost 10 bases and the J gene lost 5 bases, with 9 bases spanning the gap.

The CDR3 protein is CASSQVALTGRGEKLFF. The CDR3 DNA reads as TGTGCCAGCAGCCAAGTCGCGTTAACAGGGAGGGGTGAAAAACTGTTTTTT. The chain carries TRBV4-2 and TRBJ1-4, with D tentatively TRBD1 (6 bases). CDR1 LGHNA and CDR2 YNFKEQ come from the germline V gene. The V end lost 1 base, the J end lost 7 bases, and 19 bases lay between the germline ends. This CDR3 is 17 amino acids long.

This chain connects TRBV23-1 to TRBJ1-1, with TRBD1 as a possible D gene (5 bases). TRBV23-1 is marked as an open reading frame, function uncertain. The length of the CDR3 is 15 residues. Deletions cut 1 base from V and 2 bases from J, with 11 bases between. The CDR3: CASSQLPQGNTEAFF. The CDR3 DNA follows: TGCGCCAGCAGTCAATTGCCGCAGGGTAACACTGAAGCTTTCTTT.

The chain is built from TRBV5-6 and TRBJ2-5; no clear D. The germline V gene encodes CDR1 SGHDT and CDR2 YYEEEE. CDR3 length: 13 residues. V was trimmed by 1 base and J by 2 bases, leaving 6 bases between them. The CDR3 nucleotides are TGTGCCAGCAGCTTGTGGCAGCAAGAGACCCAGTACTTC. Translating it yields CASSLWQQETQYF.

The J gene is TRBJ2-3, the V gene TRBV27; TRBD2 aligns across 12 bases. V shed 6 bases and J 0 bases; nucleotides not matched to a gene: 4. The CDR3 is 16 residues long. CDR1 MNHEY and CDR2 SMNVEV come from the germline V gene (reference sequence). The CDR3 loop reads CASSPGLAGSTDTQYF. The CDR3 nucleotides are TGTGCCAGCAGCCCGGGACTAGCGGGTAGCACAGATACGCAGTATTTT.

The chain employs TRBV5-1 and TRBJ2-5; no clear D gene. With 4 bases removed from V and 1 base from J, the gap between germline ends came to 14 bases. Germline V gene lookup returns CDR1 SGHRS and CDR2 YFSETQ. The CDR3 extends over 15 amino acids. The CDR3 is CASSRELQPQETQYF. Written as DNA, the CDR3 is TGCGCCAGCAGCCGAGAGCTACAGCCCCAAGAGACCCAGTACTTC. Drawing the rest from reference TRBV5-1 and TRBJ2-5, the complete variable domain is KAGVTQTPRYLIKTRGQQVTLSCSPISGHRSVSWYQQTPGQGLQFLFEYFSETQRNKGNFPGRFSGRQFSNSRSEMNVSTLELGDSALYLCASSRELQPQETQYFGPGTRLLVL.

This clone was detected a few times. The chain combines TRBV19 with TRBJ2-7; D unresolved. V dropped 5 bases and J dropped 7 bases, with 18 bases sitting between them. CDR1 LNHDA and CDR2 SQIVND come from the germline V gene (reference sequence). The CDR3 consists of 14 residues. CDR3 sequence (DNA): TGTGCCAGTAGTGTAACAGTACCACTCGGAGAGCAGTACTTC. Its protein product is CASSVTVPLGEQYF.

V usage is TRBV7-2 and J usage is TRBJ2-7; D tentatively reads TRBD1 or TRBD2 (5 bases each). CDR1 is SGHTA, CDR2 FQGNSA, per germline. Trimming took off 6 bases at V and 2 bases at J, with 17 bases between the two ends. This CDR3 is 15 amino acids long. For the CDR3, the DNA is TGTGCCAGCAGTCGCACTACCGGGACCCCCTACGAGCAGTACTTC. Translating gives CASSRTTGTPYEQYF.

V and J are TRBV15 and TRBJ2-3; weak D call: TRBD2 (5 bases). The CDR3 spans 13 residues. The V end was cut by 3 bases, the J end by 6 bases, with 10 bases between. Germline V CDR1 and CDR2: LNHNV, YYDKDF (reference sequence). CDR3 loop: CATSSVGADTQYF. For the CDR3, the DNA is TGTGCCACCAGCAGCGTGGGAGCGGATACGCAGTATTTT. The variable domain in full, completed from reference TRBV15 and TRBJ2-3, reads DAMVIQNPRYQVTQFGKPVTLSCSQTLNHNVMYWYQQKSSQAPKLLFHYYDKDFNNEADTPDNFQSRRPNTSFCFLDIRSPGLGDTAMYLCATSSVGADTQYFGPGTRLTVL.

The chain has TRBV6-5 and TRBJ2-3; D may be TRBD1 (5 bases). V lost 0 bases, J lost 8 bases, and 9 bases lay in between. Germline V gene data show CDR1 as MNHEY and CDR2 as SVGAGI. The CDR3 consists of 13 residues. The chain's CDR3 is CASSYSTDGTQYF. The CDR3 nucleotides read TGTGCCAGCAGTTACTCGACAGACGGTACGCAGTATTTT.